This TCR beta chain was sequenced for a study of blood T cell repertoires in COVID-19. Individuals drawn from under 30 US areas were roughly 18 to 95 years old. This CDR3 region has 17 residues. Germline V lookup: CDR1 WNHNN, CDR2 SYGVQD (reference sequence). V was cut by 5 bases and J by 5 bases, with 21 bases left in between. Study processing details: Counts of nucleated cells, estimated from reference gene primer amplification, were obtained. Repertoires were generated with immunoSEQ multiplex PCR, while TCRdb's copy carries only in-frame clones and drops some. D and trimming were read from the DNA, whereas the V and J calls and clone size are those reported in that table. The table includes roughly 220,000 clones, 90% detected once.

Sequencing input: PBMCs or T cells enriched from blood (not recorded which). The V call is TRBV10-1, the J call TRBJ1-4, with D perhaps matching TRBD1 (5 bases). This receptor was taken from a man in his thirties or forties who had been exposed to COVID-19. CDR3 sequence reads: CASSPALGHYKNEKLFF. The DNA of the CDR3 is TGCGCCAGCAGTCCGGCCTTAGGACACTATAAGAATGAAAAACTGTTTTTT.